This entry lists 3 T cell receptor beta chains sequenced from one sample in a study of T cells in Graves' hyperthyroidism and ophthalmopathy. There were TCR beta CDR3 regions amplified from RNA transcripts. The HTBI primer set was used in a first-round RT-PCR of the TCR CDR3. One entry per CDR3 protein, called by TCRdb with MiXCR from the multiplex PCR reads. The table includes 500,000 to 600,000 distinct CDR3 sequences, approximately 15% detected once. Sequenced: blood. These receptors were taken from a woman aged 18 to 35 with Graves' hyperthyroidism.

This clonotype occurred a few times. V usage is TRBV15 and J usage is TRBJ2-3; perhaps TRBD2 as D (6 bases). V lost 1 base and J lost 0, with 11 bases in between. The CDR3 extends over 16 amino acids. Per the germline V gene, CDR1 is LNHNV and CDR2 is YYDKDF (reference sequence). In DNA, the CDR3 is TGTGCCACCAGCAGAGCCTGGCGGGAAAGCACAGATACGCAGTATTTT. Its translation is CATSRAWRESTDTQYF.

This clonotype was detected many times. The rearrangement uses TRBV6-1 and TRBJ2-3; D gene unclear. V lost 3 bases and J lost 2, with 9 bases in between. The CDR3 extends over 14 amino acids. Germline CDR1 MNHNS, CDR2 SASEGT. CDR3 DNA: TGTGCCAGCAGTGACGTTTCCATCACAGATACGCAGTATTTT. Its protein product is CASSDVSITDTQYF.

Comment on this clonotype: A much larger clone sits a single nucleotide away, making a read error possible. The genes are TRBV12-3 or TRBV12-4 and TRBJ2-7; D remains ambiguous. With 5 bases removed from V and 2 bases from J, the gap between germline ends came to 16 bases. The CDR3 runs to 15 residues. The CDR3 nucleotides are TGTGCCAGCAGTACTTATAAAGCTGAAACCTACGAGCAGTACTTC. Translating it yields CASSTYKAETYEQYF.